These 15 T cell receptor beta chains originate from one sample sequenced in a study of blood T cells in healthy people across ages. Using a J-beta primer mix together with a sample-barcoded 5' primer, a second PCR was run for roughly 6 to 12 cycles. TCRdb used MiXCR to reprocess the 5' RACE reads, holding one entry per CDR3 protein. The sample shows hundreds of thousands of distinct CDR3 sequences, 20% to 25% of them seen only once. The sequenced sample consisted of blood. The receptors shown here come from a man in his 70s in good health.

This clonotype was picked up many times. The chain combines TRBV11-2 with TRBJ2-5; 10 nucleotides line up with TRBD2. This CDR3 is built from 16 residues. Germline loops: CDR1 SGHAT, CDR2 FQNNGV. Losses at the gene ends were 1 base for V and 2 bases for J; bases not matched to a gene: 4. Written as DNA, the CDR3 is TGTGCCAGCAGCTTAGCGGGACTAGCGCTACAAGAGACCCAGTACTTC. This translates into CASSLAGLALQETQYF.

This clonotype came up many times. V gene TRBV7-2 combines with J gene TRBJ2-5; D ambiguous. Germline V CDR1 and CDR2: SGHTA, FQGNSA. Trimming pared 8 bases from V and 4 bases from J, leaving 17 bases between. The CDR3 consists of 14 residues. The CDR3 here is CASQKPGGGETQYF. CDR3 coding DNA: TGTGCCAGCCAAAAACCGGGCGGTGGAGAGACCCAGTACTTC.

The chain joins TRBV7-8 to TRBJ2-7; 9 positions match TRBD1. Germline lookup yields CDR1 SGHVS and CDR2 FQNEAQ. V was pared by 5 bases and J by 6 bases, with 5 bases of the junction left unmatched. This CDR3 is built from 13 residues. The CDR3 reads CASSARTGVEQYF. The CDR3 DNA is TGTGCCAGCAGCGCAAGGACAGGGGTCGAGCAGTACTTC.

This clonotype was found a few times. The chain combines TRBV12-3 or TRBV12-4 with TRBJ2-3; D unclear. V lost 5 bases, J lost 1 base, and 10 bases lay in between. The CDR3 covers 14 residues. DNA for the CDR3: TGTGCCAGCAGTGGGAACCGGGGCACAGATACGCAGTATTTT. This gives the protein CASSGNRGTDTQYF.

At least ten counts were recorded for this clonotype. The chain has TRBV3-1 and TRBJ2-5; 9 positions agree with TRBD1. The CDR3 consists of 12 residues. The germline V gene has CDR1 LGHDT and CDR2 YNNKEL (reference sequence). V was clipped by 2 bases and J by 9 bases; unmatched bases: 1. The CDR3 is CASSQTGGPQYF. In DNA, the CDR3 is TGTGCCAGCAGCCAAACAGGGGGCCCCCAGTACTTC.

The CDR3, as DNA: TGTGCCAGCAGCTTAGAGCCACTAGTCAAAAACATTCAGTACTTC. It encodes CASSLEPLVKNIQYF. The chain couples TRBV7-2 to TRBJ2-4; D is perhaps TRBD2 (5 bases). The length of the CDR3 is 15 residues. The V gene's germline CDR1 is SGHTA and CDR2 FQGNSA. Trimming cost V 1 base and J 3 bases, with 10 bases left between them.

This chain connects TRBV6-1 to TRBJ2-7; D ambiguous. The CDR3 contains 15 residues. CDR1 and CDR2 (germline): MNHNS, SASEGT. V was clipped by 4 bases and J by 2 bases, with 15 bases between them. CDR3 region: CASSVDKMGTYEQYF. In nucleotides, the CDR3 is TGTGCCAGCAGTGTCGACAAAATGGGCACCTACGAGCAGTACTTC.

The V and J genes are TRBV7-9 and TRBJ1-6; D is unresolved. The CDR3 spans 15 residues. Germline loops: CDR1 SEHNR, CDR2 FQNEAQ (reference sequence). V lost 2 bases and J lost 7, with 12 bases in between. In DNA, the CDR3 is TGTGCCAGCAGCTTAAACACACAGACGAATTCACCCCTCCACTTT. Translating gives CASSLNTQTNSPLHF. The variable domain in full, with the rest retrieved from reference TRBV7-9 and TRBJ1-6, is DTGVSQNPRHKITKRGQNVTFRCDPISEHNRLYWYRQTLGQGPEFLTYFQNEAQLEKSRLLSDRFSAERPKGSFSTLEIQRTEQGDSAMYLCASSLNTQTNSPLHFGNGTRLTVT.

CDR3: CSVGGQQETQYF. DNA of the CDR3: TGCAGCGTTGGGGGACAGCAAGAGACCCAGTACTTC. The rearrangement uses TRBV29-1 and TRBJ2-5; TRBD1 matches 7 bases. The CDR3 covers 12 residues. Looked up from germline, CDR1 is SQVTM and CDR2 is ANQGSEA. Trimming removed 4 bases from V and 2 bases from J; junction bases left unmatched: 1.

The chain combines TRBV2 with TRBJ1-4; D is possibly TRBD1 (5 bases). Looked up from germline, CDR1 is SNHLY and CDR2 is FYNNEI. Trimming left V 6 bases short and J 0 bases short, with 11 bases between. CDR3 length equals 15 residues. CDR3 amino acids: CASSVGETTNEKLFF. The CDR3 DNA sequence: TGTGCCAGCAGCGTGGGGGAGACAACTAATGAAAAACTGTTTTTT.

The chain is built from TRBV4-1 and TRBJ2-7, with D possibly being TRBD2 (5 bases). This CDR3 has 17 residues. Trimming removed 0 bases at V and 0 bases at J, with 15 bases between. Germline-derived CDR1 and CDR2 are MGHRA and YSYEKL. The DNA of the CDR3 is TGCGCCAGCAGCCAAGATCTCCCGTTGACTATCTCCTACGAGCAGTACTTC. This translates into CASSQDLPLTISYEQYF.

Ten or more counts support this clonotype. V is TRBV5-1 and J is TRBJ2-5, with D perhaps matching TRBD2 (6 bases). Per the germline V gene, CDR1 is SGHRS and CDR2 is YFSETQ. The CDR3 is 13 amino acids. The germline V and J ends were trimmed by 5 bases and 2 bases, with 10 bases remaining between them. In DNA form, the CDR3 reads TGCGCCAGCAGTTCGGAGGGTCAAGAGACCCAGTACTTC. This translates into CASSSEGQETQYF.

This chain links TRBV20-1 with TRBJ2-5, with 14 bases fitting TRBD2. Matching the DNA end better, TRBJ2-1 makes the J call doubtful. The length of the CDR3 is 16 residues. From germline, CDR1 is DFQATT and CDR2 SNEGSKA (reference sequence). The CDR3 sequence: CSATGTSGSNNNEQFF. The CDR3 coding sequence is TGCAGTGCAACCGGGACTAGCGGGAGTAACAACAATGAGCAGTTCTTC.

The rearrangement uses TRBV27 and TRBJ1-2, with 7 bases identical to TRBD1. Looked up from germline, CDR1 is MNHEY and CDR2 is SMNVEV (reference sequence). V shed 5 bases and J 4 bases; nucleotides not matched to a gene: 16. The length of the CDR3 is 17 residues. CDR3 protein: CASSRLQGRGRAYGYTF. DNA for the CDR3: TGTGCCAGCAGTCGACTACAGGGGCGGGGGAGGGCCTATGGCTACACCTTC.

Ten or more counts support this clonotype. The chain couples TRBV29-1 to TRBJ2-1; TRBD2 aligns across 9 bases. After removal of 7 bases from V and 0 bases from J, the junction contained 1 base not matched to a gene. The CDR3 runs to 13 residues. In germline, CDR1 is SQVTM, CDR2 ANQGSEA. This CDR3 is CSGTSDSYNEQFF. CDR3 sequence (DNA): TGCAGCGGGACTAGCGACTCCTACAATGAGCAGTTCTTC.